This T cell receptor (beta chain) was documented in a study of shared clonotypes between healthy human individuals. As defined, naive CD8 cells were CD45RO-negative and positively selected for CCR7, with terminally differentiated effector memory CD45RA+ cells excluded. The CDR3 contains 14 residues. J was trimmed by 8 bases and V by 0 bases; bases with no gene match: 4. The germline gives CDR1 MDHEN, CDR2 SYDVKM. Profiled with immunoSEQ multiplex PCR; TCRdb holds only in-frame clones, not every one. Of around 2,000,000 clones listed, roughly 91% were seen once; the top ten hold over 1.5%. Sequenced material: naive CD8+ T cells from PBMCs. V and J are TRBV28 and TRBJ1-2, with 9 bases identical to TRBD1. This receptor was obtained from a man between 18 and 35 years old in good health. Some clones in this sample may be carry-over from other donors' samples. CDR3 sequence (DNA): TGTGCCAGCAGTTTATGGGGGACAGGGATCGGCTACACCTTC. This codes for CASSLWGTGIGYTF.